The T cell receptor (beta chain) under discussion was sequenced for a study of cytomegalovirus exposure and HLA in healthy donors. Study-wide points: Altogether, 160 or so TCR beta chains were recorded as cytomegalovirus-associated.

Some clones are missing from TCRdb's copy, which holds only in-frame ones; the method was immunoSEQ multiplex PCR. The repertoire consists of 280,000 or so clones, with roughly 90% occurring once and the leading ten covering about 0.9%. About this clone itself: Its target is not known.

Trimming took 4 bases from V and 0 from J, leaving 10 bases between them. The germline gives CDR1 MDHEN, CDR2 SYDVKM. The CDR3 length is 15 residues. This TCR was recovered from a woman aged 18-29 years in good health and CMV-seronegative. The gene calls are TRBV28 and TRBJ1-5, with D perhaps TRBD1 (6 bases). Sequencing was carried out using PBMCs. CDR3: CASSYRVLSNQPQHF. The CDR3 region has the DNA TGTGCCAGCAGTTACAGGGTTCTTAGCAATCAGCCCCAGCATTTT.